Below, 7 T cell receptor beta chains from the same sample are listed, as sequenced in a study of blood T cells in healthy people across ages. Alongside a J-beta primer mix, a sample-barcoded 5' primer served in a second PCR lasting about 6 to 11 cycles. MiXCR, applied by TCRdb to the 5' RACE reads, yields one record per CDR3 protein. The table lists some 900,000 distinct CDR3 sequences, roughly 50% of them singletons. The sample was blood. The origin of the receptors is a man younger than 40 in good health.

The V and J genes are TRBV12-3 or TRBV12-4 and TRBJ2-4; D not certain. V was shortened by 3 bases and J by 2 bases, with 11 bases between the two germline ends. The CDR3 spans 15 residues. The CDR3 sequence: CASSFTAETKNIQYF. The CDR3 DNA sequence: TGTGCCAGCAGTTTTACGGCGGAGACCAAAAACATTCAGTACTTC.

This chain connects TRBV5-1 to TRBJ1-2, with a weak D call TRBD1 (5 bases). Germline V gives CDR1 SGHRS, CDR2 YFSETQ. Trimming pared 0 bases from V and 0 bases from J, leaving 9 bases between. The CDR3 covers 15 residues. CDR3 DNA sequence: TGCGCCAGCAGCTTGGTTCCAGGGACTAACTATGGCTACACCTTC. Translation: CASSLVPGTNYGYTF. Filled out from reference TRBV5-1 and TRBJ1-2, the complete variable domain reads KAGVTQTPRYLIKTRGQQVTLSCSPISGHRSVSWYQQTPGQGLQFLFEYFSETQRNKGNFPGRFSGRQFSNSRSEMNVSTLELGDSALYLCASSLVPGTNYGYTFGSGTRLTVV.

The chain recombines TRBV27 with TRBJ1-6; 9 positions match TRBD1. This CDR3 region has 15 residues. Germline lookup yields CDR1 MNHEY and CDR2 SMNVEV (reference sequence). Trimming at V came to 5 bases and at J to 10 bases, leaving 9 bases not matched to a gene. CDR3 protein: CASSGDRVLVSPLHF. CDR3 coding DNA: TGTGCCAGCAGTGGGGACAGGGTCTTAGTCTCACCCCTCCACTTT.

V and J are TRBV5-1 and TRBJ2-6; TRBD1 matches 8 bases. With V trimmed by 4 bases and J by 0 bases, 3 bases remained unmatched. CDR3 length: 16 residues. Germline CDR1 is SGHRS and CDR2 is YFSETQ. The DNA of the CDR3 is TGCGCCAGCAGCATCGGGACAGGCTCTGGGGCCAACGTCCTGACTTTC. It translates to CASSIGTGSGANVLTF.

This chain joins TRBV4-1 and TRBJ2-3; the match to TRBD1 covers 9 bases. CDR3 size: 16 residues. CDR1 and CDR2 (germline): MGHRA, YSYEKL. V dropped 1 base and J dropped 3; count of bases not matched to a gene: 5. The CDR3 DNA reads TGCGCCAGCAGCCAAGGCGGACAGGGGTGGACAGATACGCAGTATTTT. Its protein is CASSQGGQGWTDTQYF.

This clonotype was seen more than once but under ten times. The CDR3 DNA reads as TGTGCCAGCAGTGAATCGGGGAGTAGTACAGATACGCAGTATTTT. Translated, it gives CASSESGSSTDTQYF. V gene TRBV6-1 combines with J gene TRBJ2-3; possibly TRBD2 for D (5 bases). The V gene's germline CDR1 is MNHNS and CDR2 SASEGT. There are 15 residues in the CDR3. V lost 2 bases, J lost 3 bases, and 12 bases lay in between.

The chain uses TRBV9 and TRBJ2-7, with D perhaps given as TRBD1 or TRBD2 (6 bases each). CDR1 SGDLS and CDR2 YYNGEE come from the germline V gene. Trimming shortened V by 0 bases and J by 5 bases, and 15 bases separated the two germline ends. The CDR3 is made up of 15 amino acids. The DNA for the CDR3 is TGTGCCAGCAGCGTAGGAGGGGGGCCTCTTGACGAGCAGTACTTC. Its translation: CASSVGGGPLDEQYF. The whole variable domain, remainder taken from reference TRBV9 and TRBJ2-7, is DSGVTQTPKHLITATGQRVTLRCSPRSGDLSVYWYQQSLDQGLQFLIQYYNGEERAKGNILERFSAQQFPDLHSELNLSSLELGDSALYFCASSVGGGPLDEQYFGPGTRLTVT.